Listed below are T cell receptor beta chains from one sample, sequenced in a study of T-cell reconstitution after alpha-beta-depleted transplantation in children. TCRdb recomputed calls from the PCR reads with MiXCR, one row per CDR3 protein. The sample has around 200,000 distinct CDR3 sequences, 8% to 9.5% seen once. The source material was PBMCs from the stem cell graft donor, sampled from the stem cell graft. These TCRs come from a human donor who donated a stem cell graft to a child with acute lymphoblastic leukemia. Both conserved end residues are part of each CDR3. The D gene is left open where the match is weak. Rows may omit the clone size; those that give it use once, few, many or a size class.

D gene: .; V gene: TRBV3-1; clone size: few; J gene: TRBJ2-1; CDR3 protein: CASSQYRHNEQFF; CDR3 DNA: TGTGCCAGCAGCCAATACAGACACAATGAGCAGTTCTTC
D gene: .; V gene: TRBV9; clone size: .; J gene: TRBJ2-7; CDR3 protein: CASSAGGVGEQYF; CDR3 DNA: TGTGCCAGCAGCGCGGGCGGAGTCGGCGAGCAGTACTTC
D gene: .; V gene: TRBV29-1; clone size: few; J gene: TRBJ2-1; CDR3 protein: CSIGGNEQFF; CDR3 DNA: TGCAGCATAGGGGGCAATGAGCAGTTCTTC
D gene: TRBD1; V gene: TRBV30; clone size: many; J gene: TRBJ1-1; CDR3 protein: CAWSGDRGVAEAFF; CDR3 DNA: TGTGCCTGGAGTGGGGACAGGGGTGTCGCTGAAGCTTTCTTT
D gene: TRBD2; V gene: TRBV5-1; clone size: .; J gene: TRBJ2-1; CDR3 protein: CASSRGAGGFDNEQFF; CDR3 DNA: TGCGCCAGCAGTAGGGGCGCGGGGGGTTTCGACAATGAGCAGTTCTTC
D gene: .; V gene: TRBV12-3/TRBV12-4; clone size: few; J gene: TRBJ1-2; CDR3 protein: CASCLGNYGYTF; CDR3 DNA: TGTGCCAGCTGTCTGGGGAACTATGGCTACACCTTC
D gene: TRBD1; V gene: TRBV7-2; clone size: few; J gene: TRBJ2-3; CDR3 protein: CASSVPQGPTDTQYF; CDR3 DNA: TGTGCCAGCAGCGTCCCACAGGGGCCGACAGATACGCAGTATTTT
D gene: TRBD2; V gene: TRBV5-1; clone size: many; J gene: TRBJ2-1; CDR3 protein: CASSLDGLGLNEQFF; CDR3 DNA: TGCGCCAGCAGCTTGGACGGACTAGGCCTCAATGAGCAGTTCTTC
D gene: .; V gene: TRBV11-2; clone size: many; J gene: TRBJ2-2; CDR3 protein: CASSPGGTVGELFF; CDR3 DNA: TGTGCCAGCAGCCCGGGGGGCACGGTCGGGGAGCTGTTTTTT
D gene: TRBD2; V gene: TRBV19; clone size: many; J gene: TRBJ2-5; CDR3 protein: CATTTSGGSQETQYF; CDR3 DNA: TGTGCCACCACGACTAGCGGGGGGTCACAAGAGACCCAGTACTTC
D gene: .; V gene: TRBV5-8; clone size: many; J gene: TRBJ1-1; CDR3 protein: CASSLEQENTEAFF; CDR3 DNA: TGTGCCAGCAGCTTGGAACAGGAGAACACTGAAGCTTTCTTT
D gene: .; V gene: TRBV7-2; clone size: many; J gene: TRBJ2-7; CDR3 protein: CASSSDIREQYF; CDR3 DNA: TGTGCCAGCAGCTCAGACATTAGAGAGCAGTACTTC